Included here is one TCR beta chain sequence, with context. Other DNA variants within this sample encode the same CDR3. This sample was included in a study of T cell changes during pregnancy in multiple sclerosis. Using immunoSEQ multiplex PCR, the repertoire was profiled, and TCRdb retains in-frame clones only, with some absent. The sample has 60,000 or so clones, 85% to 90% seen once; the top ten hold 0.89%. V lost 5 bases to trimming and J lost 3 bases; unmatched junction nucleotides: 3. Per germline, CDR1 SEHNR and CDR2 FQNEAQ (reference sequence). The CDR3 spans 14 residues. Sequencing used peripheral blood, obtained in the first trimester of pregnancy. This receptor was obtained from a female donor in good health, enrolled as a control in a pregnancy study. The V call is TRBV7-9, the J call TRBJ1-1; 10 bases agree with TRBD1. The CDR3 DNA sequence: TGTGCCAGCAGCCTCGGACAGGGGGACACTGAAGCTTTCTTT. This codes for CASSLGQGDTEAFF.